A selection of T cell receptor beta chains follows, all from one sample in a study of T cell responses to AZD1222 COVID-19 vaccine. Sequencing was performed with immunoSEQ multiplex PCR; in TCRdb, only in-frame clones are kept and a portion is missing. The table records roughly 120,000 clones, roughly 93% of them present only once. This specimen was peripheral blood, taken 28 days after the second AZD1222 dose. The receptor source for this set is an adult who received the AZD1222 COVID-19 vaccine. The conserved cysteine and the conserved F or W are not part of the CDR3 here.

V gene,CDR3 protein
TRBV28,ASSPDRGRVEAF
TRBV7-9,ASSPGTTNEKLF
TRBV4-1,ASSQDRGVMNTEAF
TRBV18,ASSPPRGTGGLNEKLF
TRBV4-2,ASSQEGGLAAYNEQF
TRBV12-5,ASGLDLLGDVAF
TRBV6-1,ASSEAGFGQPQH
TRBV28,ASSSRGDSQEKLF
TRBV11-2,ASSLNPYEQY
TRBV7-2,ASTPAGTGNNEQF
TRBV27,AASTGAGVQPQH
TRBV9,ASSATSASYEQY
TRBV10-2,ASSAREQHGELF
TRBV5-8,ASSPTLGIWQPQH
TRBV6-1,ASSEAQGQGAHEQY
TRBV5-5,ASSWDFWEIGTGELF
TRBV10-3,AIGDQSNQPQH
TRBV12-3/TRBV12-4,ASSLEVQEAF
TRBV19,ASSISPGLSYNEQF
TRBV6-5,ASDRSSYGYT
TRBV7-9,ASSLSGNTIY
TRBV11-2,ASRPTGTGYGYT
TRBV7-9,ASSLAGGFYGYT
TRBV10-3,AISEKLGQGRVVYSNQPQH
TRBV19,ASSQNQETQY
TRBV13,ASRFAGGPSGELF
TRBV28,ASSPLDRTSGNTIY
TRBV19,ASSIASGGIQETQY
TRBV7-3,ASSRSVNTDTQY
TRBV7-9,ASSPRTGGSEGYT
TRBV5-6,ASSLWGTGVGSEAF
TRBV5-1,ASSSTGGRTGELF
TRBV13,ASRWGTSGYHEQF
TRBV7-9,ASSLGLGDTQY
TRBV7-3,ASARGNTDTQY
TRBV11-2,ASSPSNRGGINYGYT
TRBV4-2,ASSPGTSGSGTDTQY